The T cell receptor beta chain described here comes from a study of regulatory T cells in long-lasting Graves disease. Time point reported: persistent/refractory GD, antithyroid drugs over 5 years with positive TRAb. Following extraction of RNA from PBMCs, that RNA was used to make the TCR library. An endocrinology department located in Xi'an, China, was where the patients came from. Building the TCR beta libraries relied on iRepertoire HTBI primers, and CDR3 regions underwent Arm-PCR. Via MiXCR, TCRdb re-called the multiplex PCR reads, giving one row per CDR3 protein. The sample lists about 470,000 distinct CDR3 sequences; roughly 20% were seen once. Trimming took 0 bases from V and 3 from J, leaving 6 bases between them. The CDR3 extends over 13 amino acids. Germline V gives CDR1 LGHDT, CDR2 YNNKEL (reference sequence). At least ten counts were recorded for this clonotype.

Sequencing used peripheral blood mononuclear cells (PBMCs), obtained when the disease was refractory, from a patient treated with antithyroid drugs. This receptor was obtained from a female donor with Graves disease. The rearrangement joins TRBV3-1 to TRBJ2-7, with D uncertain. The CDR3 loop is CASSQEVIYEQYF. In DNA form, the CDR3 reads TGTGCCAGCAGCCAAGAGGTCATCTACGAGCAGTACTTC.